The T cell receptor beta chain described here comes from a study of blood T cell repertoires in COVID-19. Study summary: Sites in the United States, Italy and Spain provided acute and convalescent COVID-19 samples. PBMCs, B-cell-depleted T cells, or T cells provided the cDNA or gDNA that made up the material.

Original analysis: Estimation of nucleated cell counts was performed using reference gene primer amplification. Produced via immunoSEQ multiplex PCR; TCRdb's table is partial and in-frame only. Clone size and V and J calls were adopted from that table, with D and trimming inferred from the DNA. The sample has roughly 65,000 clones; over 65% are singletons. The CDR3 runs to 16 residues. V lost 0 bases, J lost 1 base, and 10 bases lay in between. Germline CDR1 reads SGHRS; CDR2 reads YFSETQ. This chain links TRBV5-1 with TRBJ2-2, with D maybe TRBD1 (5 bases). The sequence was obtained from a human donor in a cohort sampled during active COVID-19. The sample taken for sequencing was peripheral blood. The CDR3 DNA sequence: TGCGCCAGCAGCTTGGGACAGACAAGGAACACCGGGGAGCTGTTTTTT. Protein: CASSLGQTRNTGELFF. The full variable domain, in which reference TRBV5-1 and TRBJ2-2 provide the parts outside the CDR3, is KAGVTQTPRYLIKTRGQQVTLSCSPISGHRSVSWYQQTPGQGLQFLFEYFSETQRNKGNFPGRFSGRQFSNSRSEMNVSTLELGDSALYLCASSLGQTRNTGELFFGEGSRLTVL.